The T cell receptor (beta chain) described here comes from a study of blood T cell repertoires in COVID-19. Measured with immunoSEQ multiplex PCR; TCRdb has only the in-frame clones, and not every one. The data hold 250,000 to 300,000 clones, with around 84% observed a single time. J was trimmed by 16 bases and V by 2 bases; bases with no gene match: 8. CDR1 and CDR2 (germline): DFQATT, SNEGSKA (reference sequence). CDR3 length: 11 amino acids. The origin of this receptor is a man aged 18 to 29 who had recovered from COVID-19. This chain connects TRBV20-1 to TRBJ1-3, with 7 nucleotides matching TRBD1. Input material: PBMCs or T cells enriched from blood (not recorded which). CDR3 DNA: TGCAGTGCTAGATCAGGGGGGTTGATGTATTTT. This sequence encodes CSARSGGLMYF.